This T cell receptor beta chain was identified during a study of spatial heterogeneity in lung cancer. On the study more broadly: Beta-chain sequences consistently outnumbered alpha-chain sequences in detection.

This clonotype was picked up a small number of times. Antigen specificity is unknown. As to time point: sample taken at primary tumor resection. Unsorted samples of tumor, nontumor lung or frozen PBMC had their whole RNA sequenced. Study-level results: Detection of ubiquitous tumor TCRs in blood was higher at resection than follow-up.

Each TCR cDNA molecule carried a unique molecular identifier. Each CDR3 protein gets one entry after TCRdb re-called the 5' RACE reads with MiXCR. This sample yields fewer than 45,000 distinct CDR3 sequences, of which roughly 7.2% are seen a single time; approximately 29% belongs to the top ten. The sequenced sample was PBMCs, obtained at surgery. The receptor comes from a female donor with early-stage non-small cell lung cancer.

CDR3 nucleotide sequence: TGTGCCACCAGTGGCCCATCTAGCTACGAGCAGTACTTC. Protein: CATSGPSSYEQYF. The chain couples TRBV24-1 to TRBJ2-7, with no clear D. CDR1 is KGHDR, CDR2 SFDVKD, per germline. This CDR3 contains 13 residues. Trimming removed 5 bases from V and 3 bases from J, with 10 bases in between.